The present T cell receptor beta chain was sequenced within a study of control samples from healthy donors and cancer patients. Profiling relied on immunoSEQ multiplex PCR, and the TCRdb table lists in-frame clones only, not all of them. Of about 220,000 clones detected, just under 95% appear once; the ten largest clones hold approximately 1.5%. J was trimmed by 5 bases and V by 4 bases; bases with no gene match: 7. From germline, CDR1 is SGHTA and CDR2 FQGNSA. The CDR3 is made up of 16 amino acids. The TCR was taken from a man in his fifties or sixties in good health. The genes are TRBV7-2 and TRBJ2-3; 12 bases are a match to TRBD2. The source material was blood. The CDR3 loop reads CASSYLAGGQGDTQYF. Written as DNA, the CDR3 is TGTGCCAGCAGCTACCTAGCGGGGGGGCAGGGAGATACGCAGTATTTT.